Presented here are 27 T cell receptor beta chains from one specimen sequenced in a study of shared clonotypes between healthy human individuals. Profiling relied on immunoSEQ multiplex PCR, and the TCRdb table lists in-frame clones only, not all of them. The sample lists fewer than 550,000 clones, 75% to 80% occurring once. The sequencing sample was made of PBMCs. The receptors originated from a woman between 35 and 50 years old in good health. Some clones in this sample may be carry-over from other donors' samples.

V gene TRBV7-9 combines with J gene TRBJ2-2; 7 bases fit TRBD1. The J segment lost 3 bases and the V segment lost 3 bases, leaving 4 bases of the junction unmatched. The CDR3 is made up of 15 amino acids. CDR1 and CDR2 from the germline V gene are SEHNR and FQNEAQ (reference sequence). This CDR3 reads CASSLGTAYTGELFF. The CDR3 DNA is TGTGCCAGCAGCTTGGGGACAGCATACACCGGGGAGCTGTTTTTT.

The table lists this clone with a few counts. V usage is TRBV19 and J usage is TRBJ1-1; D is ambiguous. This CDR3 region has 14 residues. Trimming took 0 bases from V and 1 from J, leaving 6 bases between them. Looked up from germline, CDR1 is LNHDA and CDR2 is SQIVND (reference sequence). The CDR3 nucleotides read TGTGCCAGTAGTATAGATTGGACGAACACTGAAGCTTTCTTT. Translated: CASSIDWTNTEAFF.

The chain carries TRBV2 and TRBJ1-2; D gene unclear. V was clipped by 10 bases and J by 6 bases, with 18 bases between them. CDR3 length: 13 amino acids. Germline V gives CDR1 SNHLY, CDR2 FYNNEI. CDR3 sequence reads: CATKMGSPNGYTF. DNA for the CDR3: TGTGCCACAAAAATGGGATCCCCCAATGGCTACACCTTC.

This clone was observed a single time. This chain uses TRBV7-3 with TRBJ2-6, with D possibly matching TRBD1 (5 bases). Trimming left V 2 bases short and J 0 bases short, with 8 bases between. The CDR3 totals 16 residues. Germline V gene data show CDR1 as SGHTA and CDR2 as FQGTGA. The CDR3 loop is CASSLYRNSGANVLTF. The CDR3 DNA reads TGTGCCAGCAGCTTATACAGGAACTCTGGGGCCAACGTCCTGACTTTC. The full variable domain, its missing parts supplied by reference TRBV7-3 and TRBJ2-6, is GAGVSQTPSNKVTEKGKYVELRCDPISGHTALYWYRQSLGQGPEFLIYFQGTGAADDSGLPNDRFFAVRPEGSVSTLKIQRTERGDSAVYLCASSLYRNSGANVLTFGAGSRLTVL.

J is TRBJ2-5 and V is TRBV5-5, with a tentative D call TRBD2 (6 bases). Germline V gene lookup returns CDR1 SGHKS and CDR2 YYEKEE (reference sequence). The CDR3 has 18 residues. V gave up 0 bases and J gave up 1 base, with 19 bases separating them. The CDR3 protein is CASSLARGLAGFQETQYF. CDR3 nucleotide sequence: TGTGCCAGCAGCTTGGCCCGGGGACTCGCGGGATTCCAAGAGACCCAGTACTTC. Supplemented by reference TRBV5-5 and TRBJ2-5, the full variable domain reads DAGVTQSPTHLIKTRGQQVTLRCSPISGHKSVSWYQQVLGQGPQFIFQYYEKEERGRGNFPDRFSARQFPNYSSELNVNALLLGDSALYLCASSLARGLAGFQETQYFGPGTRLLVL.

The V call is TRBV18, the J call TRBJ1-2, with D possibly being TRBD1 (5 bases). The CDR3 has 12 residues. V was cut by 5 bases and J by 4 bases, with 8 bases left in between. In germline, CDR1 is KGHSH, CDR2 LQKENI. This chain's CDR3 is CASSAGTYGYTF. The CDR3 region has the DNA TGTGCCAGCTCAGCAGGGACCTATGGCTACACCTTC.

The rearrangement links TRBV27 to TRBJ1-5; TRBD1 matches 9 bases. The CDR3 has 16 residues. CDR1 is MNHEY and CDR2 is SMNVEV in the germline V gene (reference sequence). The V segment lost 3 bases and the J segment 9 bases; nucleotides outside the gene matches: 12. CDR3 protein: CASSFHGQGLGWPQHF. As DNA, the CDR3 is TGTGCCAGCAGTTTCCACGGACAGGGGTTGGGTTGGCCCCAGCATTTT.

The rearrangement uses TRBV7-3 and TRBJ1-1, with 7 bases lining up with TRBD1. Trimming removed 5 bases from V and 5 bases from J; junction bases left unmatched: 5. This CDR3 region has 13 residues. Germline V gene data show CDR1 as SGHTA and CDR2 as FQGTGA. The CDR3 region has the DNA TGTGCCAGCAGCGAGGGACAGACAACTGAAGCTTTCTTT. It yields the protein CASSEGQTTEAFF. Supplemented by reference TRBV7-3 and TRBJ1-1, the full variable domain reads GAGVSQTPSNKVTEKGKYVELRCDPISGHTALYWYRQSLGQGPEFLIYFQGTGAADDSGLPNDRFFAVRPEGSVSTLKIQRTERGDSAVYLCASSEGQTTEAFFGQGTRLTVV.

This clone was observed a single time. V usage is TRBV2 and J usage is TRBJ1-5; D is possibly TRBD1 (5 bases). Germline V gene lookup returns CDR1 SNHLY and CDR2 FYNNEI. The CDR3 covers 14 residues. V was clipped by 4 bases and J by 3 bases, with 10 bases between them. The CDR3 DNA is TGTGCCAGCAGTGTTCGACAGAACAATCAGCCCCAGCATTTT. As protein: CASSVRQNNQPQHF.

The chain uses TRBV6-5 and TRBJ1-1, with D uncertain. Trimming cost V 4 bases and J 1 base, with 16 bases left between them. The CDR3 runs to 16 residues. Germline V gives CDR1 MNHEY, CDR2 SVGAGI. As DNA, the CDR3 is TGTGCCAGCAGTTCCTTGGGGAAGGGAGAGAACACTGAAGCTTTCTTT. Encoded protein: CASSSLGKGENTEAFF.

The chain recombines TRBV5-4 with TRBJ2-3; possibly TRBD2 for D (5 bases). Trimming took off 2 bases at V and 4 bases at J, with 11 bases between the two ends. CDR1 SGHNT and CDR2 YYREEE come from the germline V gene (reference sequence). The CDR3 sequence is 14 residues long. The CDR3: CASSFQLAADTQYF. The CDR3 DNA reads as TGTGCCAGCAGCTTTCAGCTAGCTGCAGATACGCAGTATTTT.

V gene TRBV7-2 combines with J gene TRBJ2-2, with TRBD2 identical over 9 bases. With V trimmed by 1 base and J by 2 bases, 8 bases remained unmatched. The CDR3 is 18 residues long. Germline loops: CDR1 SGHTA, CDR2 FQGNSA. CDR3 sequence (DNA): TGTGCCAGCAGCTTAGGGCTAGCGGGAAGGACTAACACCGGGGAGCTGTTTTTT. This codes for CASSLGLAGRTNTGELFF.

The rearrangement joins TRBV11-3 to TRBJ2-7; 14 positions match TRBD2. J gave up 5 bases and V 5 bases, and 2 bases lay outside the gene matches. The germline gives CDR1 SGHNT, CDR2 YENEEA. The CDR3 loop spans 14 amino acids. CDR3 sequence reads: CASSPGLAGDEQYF. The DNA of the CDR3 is TGTGCCAGCAGCCCGGGACTAGCGGGAGACGAGCAGTACTTC.

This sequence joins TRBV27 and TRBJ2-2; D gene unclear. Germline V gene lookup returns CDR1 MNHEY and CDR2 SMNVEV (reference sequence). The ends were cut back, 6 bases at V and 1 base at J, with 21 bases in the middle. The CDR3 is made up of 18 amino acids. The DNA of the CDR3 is TGTGCCAGCAGCCGCAGACGGACCGAAATTCTGAACACCGGGGAGCTGTTTTTT. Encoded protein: CASSRRRTEILNTGELFF.

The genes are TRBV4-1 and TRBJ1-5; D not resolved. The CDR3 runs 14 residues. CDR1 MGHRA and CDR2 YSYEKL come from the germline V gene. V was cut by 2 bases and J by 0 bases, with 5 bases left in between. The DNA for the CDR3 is TGCGCCAGCAGCCAATACAATAGCAATCAGCCCCAGCATTTT. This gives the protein CASSQYNSNQPQHF.

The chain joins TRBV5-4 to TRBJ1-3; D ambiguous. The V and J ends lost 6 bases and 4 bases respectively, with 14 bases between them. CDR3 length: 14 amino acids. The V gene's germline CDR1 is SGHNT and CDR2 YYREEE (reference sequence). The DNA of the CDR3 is TGTGCCAGCACATCCGGCAGGCCCGGAAACACCATATATTTT. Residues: CASTSGRPGNTIYF.

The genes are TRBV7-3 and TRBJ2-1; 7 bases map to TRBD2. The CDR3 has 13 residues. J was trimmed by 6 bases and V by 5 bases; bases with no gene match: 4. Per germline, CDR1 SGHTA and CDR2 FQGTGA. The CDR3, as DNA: TGTGCCAGCAGCGCCCCTAGCGGCAATGAGCAGTTCTTC. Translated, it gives CASSAPSGNEQFF. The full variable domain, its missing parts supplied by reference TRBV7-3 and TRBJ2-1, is GAGVSQTPSNKVTEKGKYVELRCDPISGHTALYWYRQSLGQGPEFLIYFQGTGAADDSGLPNDRFFAVRPEGSVSTLKIQRTERGDSAVYLCASSAPSGNEQFFGPGTRLTVL.

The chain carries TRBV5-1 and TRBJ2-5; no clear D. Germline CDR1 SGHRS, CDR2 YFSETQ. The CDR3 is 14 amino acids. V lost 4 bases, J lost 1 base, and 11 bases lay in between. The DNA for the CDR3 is TGCGCCAGCAGCCCGAAAGGGTTCCAAGAGACCCAGTACTTC. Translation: CASSPKGFQETQYF.

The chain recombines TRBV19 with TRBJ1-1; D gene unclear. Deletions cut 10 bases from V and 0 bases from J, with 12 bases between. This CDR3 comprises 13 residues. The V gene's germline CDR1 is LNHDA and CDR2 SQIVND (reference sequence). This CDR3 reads CATRRVMNTEAFF. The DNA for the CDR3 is TGTGCCACCCGAAGGGTCATGAACACTGAAGCTTTCTTT.

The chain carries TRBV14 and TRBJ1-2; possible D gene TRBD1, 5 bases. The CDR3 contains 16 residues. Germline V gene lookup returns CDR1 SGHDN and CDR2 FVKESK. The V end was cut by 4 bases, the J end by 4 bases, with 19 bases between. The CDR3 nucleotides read TGTGCCAGCAGCCCGAAAGGGGTGTGGTTTTCCTATGGCTACACCTTC. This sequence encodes CASSPKGVWFSYGYTF.

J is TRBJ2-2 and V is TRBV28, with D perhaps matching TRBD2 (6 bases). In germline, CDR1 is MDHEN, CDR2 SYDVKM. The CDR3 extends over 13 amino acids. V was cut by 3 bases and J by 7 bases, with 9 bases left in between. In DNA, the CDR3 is TGTGCCAGCAGTTTGTGGGGGGACGGGGAGCTGTTTTTT. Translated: CASSLWGDGELFF.

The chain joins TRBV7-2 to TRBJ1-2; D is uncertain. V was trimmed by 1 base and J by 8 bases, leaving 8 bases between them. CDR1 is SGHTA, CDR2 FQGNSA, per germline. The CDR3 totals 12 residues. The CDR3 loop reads CASSLVSEGYTF. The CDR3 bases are TGTGCCAGCAGCTTAGTCTCGGAGGGCTACACCTTC.

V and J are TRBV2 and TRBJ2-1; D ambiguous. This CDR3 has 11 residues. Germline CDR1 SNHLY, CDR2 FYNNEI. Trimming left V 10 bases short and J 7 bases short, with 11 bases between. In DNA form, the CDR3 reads TGTGCCACAGAGCGTTGGAATGAGCAGTTCTTC. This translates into CATERWNEQFF.

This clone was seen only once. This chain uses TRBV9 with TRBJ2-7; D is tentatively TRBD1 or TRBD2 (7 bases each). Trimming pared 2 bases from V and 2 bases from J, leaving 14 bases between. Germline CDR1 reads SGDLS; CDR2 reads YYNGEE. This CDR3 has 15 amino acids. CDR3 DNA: TGTGCCAGCAGCGTCCTACAGGGGACTACCTACGAGCAGTACTTC. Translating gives CASSVLQGTTYEQYF.

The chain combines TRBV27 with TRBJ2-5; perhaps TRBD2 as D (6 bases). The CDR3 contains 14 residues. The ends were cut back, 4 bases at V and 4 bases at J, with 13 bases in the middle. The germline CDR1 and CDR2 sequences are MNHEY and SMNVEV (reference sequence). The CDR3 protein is CASSSTRRGETQYF. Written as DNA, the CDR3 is TGTGCCAGCAGTTCTACTCGGAGGGGAGAGACCCAGTACTTC.

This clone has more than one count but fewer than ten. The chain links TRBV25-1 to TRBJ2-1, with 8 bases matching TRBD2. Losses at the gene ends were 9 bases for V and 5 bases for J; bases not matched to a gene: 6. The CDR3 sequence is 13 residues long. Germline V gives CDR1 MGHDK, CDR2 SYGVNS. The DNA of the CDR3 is TGTGCCAGTAGCGGGACTCACCACAATGAGCAGTTCTTC. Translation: CASSGTHHNEQFF.

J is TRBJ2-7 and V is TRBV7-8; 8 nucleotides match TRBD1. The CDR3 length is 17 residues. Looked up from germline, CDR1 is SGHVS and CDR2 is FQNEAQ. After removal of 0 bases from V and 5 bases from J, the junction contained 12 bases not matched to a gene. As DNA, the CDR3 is TGTGCCAGCAGCTTAGCCATGGACGGGACAGGACTCCACGAGCAGTACTTC. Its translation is CASSLAMDGTGLHEQYF.